The entry below gives a single T cell receptor (beta chain) sequence along with its context. Using immunoSEQ multiplex PCR, the repertoire was profiled, and TCRdb retains in-frame clones only, with some absent. The sample lists around 67,000 clones; approximately 83% were seen once. Germline V gene data show CDR1 as SGHNT and CDR2 as YENEEA. V gave up 6 bases and J gave up 4 bases, with 10 bases separating them. The CDR3 has 12 amino acids. This record belongs to a study of technical replicates of blood from a few donors. The gene calls are TRBV11-3 and TRBJ2-7; perhaps TRBD1 as D (6 bases). The receptor's source is a human donor in good health. Some clones in this sample may be carry-over from other donors' samples. What was sequenced was PBMCs. For the CDR3, the DNA is TGTGCCAGCAGAAGGGACAATTACGAGCAGTACTTC. Protein: CASRRDNYEQYF. The entire variable domain, with the rest obtained from reference TRBV11-3 and TRBJ2-7, is as follows: EAGVVQSPRYKIIEKKQPVAFWCNPISGHNTLYWYLQNLGQGPELLIRYENEEAVDDSQLPKDRFSAERLKGVDSTLKIQPAELGDSAVYLCASRRDNYEQYFGPGTRLTVT.